Each of the 21 T cell receptor beta chains below was sequenced from the same sample in a study of blood T cell repertoires in COVID-19. TCRdb's copy holds only in-frame clones and misses some; the assay was immunoSEQ multiplex PCR. The sample records 25,000 to 30,000 clones, about 89% being singletons. Sample: peripheral blood. These receptors were collected from a human donor in a cohort sampled during active COVID-19.

In this sample, this clone turned up a few times. The CDR3 reads CASSPLGNTIYF. The CDR3 DNA sequence: TGTGCCAGCAGCCCTCTTGGAAACACCATATATTTT. The chain links TRBV7-9 to TRBJ1-3; D unclear. The CDR3 length is 12 residues. Germline CDR1 and CDR2: SEHNR and FQNEAQ (reference sequence). With 5 bases removed from V and 3 bases from J, the gap between germline ends came to 5 bases. Looking up the rest from reference TRBV7-9 and TRBJ1-3 gives the full variable domain: DTGVSQNPRHKITKRGQNVTFRCDPISEHNRLYWYRQTLGQGPEFLTYFQNEAQLEKSRLLSDRFSAERPKGSFSTLEIQRTEQGDSAMYLCASSPLGNTIYFGEGSWLTVV.

Only one count was recorded for this clone. The V call is TRBV24-1, the J call TRBJ1-2; no clear D. In germline, CDR1 is KGHDR, CDR2 SFDVKD. CDR3 size: 12 residues. The ends were cut back, 4 bases at V and 7 bases at J, with 9 bases in the middle. The CDR3 region is CATSDSHGGYTF. The CDR3 region has the DNA TGTGCCACCAGTGACTCGCACGGTGGCTACACCTTC.

The chain couples TRBV28 to TRBJ1-6, with 8 bases fitting TRBD1. Germline V gives CDR1 MDHEN, CDR2 SYDVKM. The CDR3 totals 13 residues. The V gene end was trimmed by 6 bases and the J gene end by 7 bases; junction bases not matched to a gene: 2. Written as DNA, the CDR3 is TGTGCCAGCAGGCGGACAGGGAATTCACCCCTCCACTTT. This codes for CASRRTGNSPLHF.

The CDR3 protein is CASSLYTSGLQYF. The CDR3 coding sequence is TGTGCCAGCAGCCTATATACTAGCGGCCTGCAGTACTTC. V gene TRBV7-3 combines with J gene TRBJ2-7, with TRBD2 matching over 8 bases. V lost 5 bases and J lost 9; bases outside the gene matches: 9. The CDR3 runs 13 residues. Germline V gene lookup returns CDR1 SGHTA and CDR2 FQGTGA. Full variable domain (outside the CDR3, taken from reference TRBV7-3 and TRBJ2-7): GAGVSQTPSNKVTEKGKYVELRCDPISGHTALYWYRQSLGQGPEFLIYFQGTGAADDSGLPNDRFFAVRPEGSVSTLKIQRTERGDSAVYLCASSLYTSGLQYFGPGTRLTVT.

This chain uses TRBV7-2 with TRBJ1-4; no definite D call. With 5 bases removed from V and 4 bases from J, the gap between germline ends came to 11 bases. This CDR3 contains 14 residues. Germline V lookup: CDR1 SGHTA, CDR2 FQGNSA. The CDR3 loop reads CASSLGPRNEKLFF. In DNA, the CDR3 is TGTGCCAGCAGCCTGGGCCCGCGTAATGAAAAACTGTTTTTT.

The rearrangement joins TRBV12-5 to TRBJ1-2; 7 nucleotides agree with TRBD1. Germline lookup yields CDR1 LGHNT and CDR2 FRNRAP. The CDR3 spans 17 residues. Trimming removed 2 bases from V and 1 base from J; junction bases left unmatched: 10. CDR3 sequence reads: CASGLPLLRGHNYGYTF. The CDR3 coding sequence is TGTGCTAGTGGTTTGCCCCTGTTAAGGGGGCATAACTATGGCTACACCTTC.

There are a few counts of this clone. The gene calls are TRBV5-1 and TRBJ2-2; 7 bases line up with TRBD2. Trimming took 4 bases from V and 5 from J; bases not matched to a gene: 11. CDR3 length: 16 amino acids. Germline CDR1 is SGHRS and CDR2 is YFSETQ. The CDR3 here is CASSETGTTLTGELFF. The CDR3 region has the DNA TGCGCCAGCAGCGAGACCGGGACTACCCTTACCGGGGAGCTGTTTTTT.

The CDR3 sequence is CASSVGLNNEQFF. CDR3 DNA: TGTGCCAGCAGCGTTGGACTAAACAATGAGCAGTTCTTC. This chain connects TRBV9 to TRBJ2-1; D is possibly TRBD2 (6 bases). The V end was cut by 2 bases, the J end by 5 bases, with 8 bases between. Germline CDR1 is SGDLS and CDR2 is YYNGEE. This CDR3 has 13 amino acids. The entire variable domain, with the rest obtained from reference TRBV9 and TRBJ2-1, is as follows: DSGVTQTPKHLITATGQRVTLRCSPRSGDLSVYWYQQSLDQGLQFLIQYYNGEERAKGNILERFSAQQFPDLHSELNLSSLELGDSALYFCASSVGLNNEQFFGPGTRLTVL.

V usage is TRBV7-3 and J usage is TRBJ2-5, with D perhaps TRBD1 (5 bases). Germline-derived CDR1 and CDR2 are SGHTA and FQGTGA. This CDR3 has 13 residues. V dropped 5 bases and J dropped 5 bases, with 12 bases sitting between them. CDR3 in amino acids: CASSRQGFETQYF. In DNA, the CDR3 is TGTGCCAGCAGCCGGCAGGGATTTGAGACCCAGTACTTC. Supplemented by reference TRBV7-3 and TRBJ2-5, the full variable domain reads GAGVSQTPSNKVTEKGKYVELRCDPISGHTALYWYRQSLGQGPEFLIYFQGTGAADDSGLPNDRFFAVRPEGSVSTLKIQRTERGDSAVYLCASSRQGFETQYFGPGTRLLVL.

This rearrangement joins TRBV12-5 to TRBJ1-1, with D unresolved. The CDR3 is made up of 13 amino acids. Germline loops: CDR1 LGHNT, CDR2 FRNRAP. Trimming took 7 bases from V and 0 from J, leaving 9 bases between them. CDR3 bases: TGTGCTAGTGCCAAGACAATGAACACTGAAGCTTTCTTT. It encodes CASAKTMNTEAFF.

The chain employs TRBV25-1 and TRBJ1-5; possibly TRBD1 for D (5 bases). V was shortened by 5 bases and J by 1 base, with 15 bases between the two germline ends. Germline CDR1 and CDR2: MGHDK and SYGVNS. There are 16 residues in the CDR3. The CDR3 coding sequence is TGTGCCAGCAGTCCCGAAGCAGGGATAAGCAATCAGCCCCAGCATTTT. Translated: CASSPEAGISNQPQHF.

The CDR3 DNA reads TGCGCCAGCAGCTCTCCTAGCGGGGGGGCCGGAGAGACCCAGTACTTC. Residues: CASSSPSGGAGETQYF. The chain recombines TRBV5-1 with TRBJ2-5, with 12 bases identical to TRBD2. V lost 3 bases, J lost 4 bases, and 7 bases stayed unmatched. Germline lookup yields CDR1 SGHRS and CDR2 YFSETQ. This CDR3 comprises 16 residues.

CDR3 DNA sequence: TGTGCCAGCTCAGAAGGGACTAGCGGCGAGCAGTACTTC. Its protein product is CASSEGTSGEQYF. The chain couples TRBV18 to TRBJ2-7; 11 bases are a match to TRBD2. Trimming cost V 5 bases and J 6 bases; bases outside gene matches: 3. Germline lookup yields CDR1 KGHSH and CDR2 LQKENI. The CDR3 consists of 13 residues.

The V and J genes are TRBV6-4 and TRBJ1-5; no firm D call. This CDR3 has 16 amino acids. Germline V gives CDR1 MRHNA, CDR2 SNTAGT. V dropped 6 bases and J dropped 3 bases, with 18 bases sitting between them. The CDR3 coding sequence is TGTGCCAGCAGCGCGTATAGACATACCTTCAATCAGCCCCAGCATTTT. This sequence encodes CASSAYRHTFNQPQHF.

The rearrangement uses TRBV3-1 (or the pseudogene TRBV3-2) and TRBJ1-2, with D possibly matching TRBD1 (5 bases). Germline V gene lookup returns CDR1 LGHDT and CDR2 YNNKEL (reference sequence). The CDR3 consists of 16 residues. Trimming cost V 1 base and J 0 bases, with 12 bases left between them. In nucleotides, the CDR3 is TGTGCCAGCAGCCAAGTCCGACAGCGATCTAACTATGGCTACACCTTC. It is translated as CASSQVRQRSNYGYTF.

The chain carries TRBV19 and TRBJ1-1, with D unresolved. The CDR3 runs 14 residues. CDR1 is LNHDA and CDR2 is SQIVND in the germline V gene (reference sequence). V was trimmed by 1 base and J by 3 bases, leaving 9 bases between them. The CDR3 here is CASSIVTGYTEAFF. Written as DNA, the CDR3 is TGTGCCAGTAGTATAGTAACGGGATACACTGAAGCTTTCTTT.

This chain uses TRBV19 with TRBJ2-7, with D possibly TRBD1 on 6 matching bases. The ends were cut back, 0 bases at V and 7 bases at J, with 19 bases in the middle. CDR3 length: 16 amino acids. Germline lookup yields CDR1 LNHDA and CDR2 SQIVND (reference sequence). In DNA, the CDR3 is TGTGCCAGTAGTATAGAACCGGACAGCCCTTATCCAGAGCAGTACTTC. Amino acids: CASSIEPDSPYPEQYF.

The V gene is TRBV3-1 (or the pseudogene TRBV3-2), the J gene TRBJ1-5; D unclear. Germline V CDR1 and CDR2: LGHDT, YNNKEL (reference sequence). The CDR3 runs to 14 residues. Trimming shortened V by 0 bases and J by 7 bases, and 10 bases separated the two germline ends. The CDR3 loop reads CASSQDHYRQPQHF. DNA of the CDR3: TGTGCCAGCAGCCAAGATCATTATAGACAGCCCCAGCATTTT.

The DNA of the CDR3 is TGTGCTAGTGGCGGGACAGGGACTTCCAAGAGGTTTTTGACCACCTTC. Amino acids: CASGGTGTSKRFLTTF. V and J are TRBV12-5 and TRBJ1-2, with 9 bases aligning to TRBD1. CDR1 and CDR2 from the germline V gene are LGHNT and FRNRAP. The CDR3 totals 16 residues. The junction had 21 bases not matched to a gene; V was cut back by 6 bases and J by 13 bases.

This chain uses TRBV9 with TRBJ1-1; 9 nucleotides line up with TRBD1. This CDR3 region has 16 residues. Germline V CDR1 and CDR2: SGDLS, YYNGEE. The trim removed 2 bases at V and 1 base at J, leaving 6 bases unmatched. Here the CDR3 reads CASSVLGTGTNTEAFF. CDR3 bases: TGTGCCAGCAGCGTTCTTGGGACAGGGACGAACACTGAAGCTTTCTTT.

V is TRBV9 and J is TRBJ2-3; 10 bases are a match to TRBD1. V lost 3 bases and J lost 2; bases outside the gene matches: 6. The CDR3 spans 16 residues. Germline V CDR1 and CDR2: SGDLS, YYNGEE. In DNA form, the CDR3 reads TGTGCCAGCAGCGAAAGGACAGGGGGATCCACAGATACGCAGTATTTT. As protein: CASSERTGGSTDTQYF.